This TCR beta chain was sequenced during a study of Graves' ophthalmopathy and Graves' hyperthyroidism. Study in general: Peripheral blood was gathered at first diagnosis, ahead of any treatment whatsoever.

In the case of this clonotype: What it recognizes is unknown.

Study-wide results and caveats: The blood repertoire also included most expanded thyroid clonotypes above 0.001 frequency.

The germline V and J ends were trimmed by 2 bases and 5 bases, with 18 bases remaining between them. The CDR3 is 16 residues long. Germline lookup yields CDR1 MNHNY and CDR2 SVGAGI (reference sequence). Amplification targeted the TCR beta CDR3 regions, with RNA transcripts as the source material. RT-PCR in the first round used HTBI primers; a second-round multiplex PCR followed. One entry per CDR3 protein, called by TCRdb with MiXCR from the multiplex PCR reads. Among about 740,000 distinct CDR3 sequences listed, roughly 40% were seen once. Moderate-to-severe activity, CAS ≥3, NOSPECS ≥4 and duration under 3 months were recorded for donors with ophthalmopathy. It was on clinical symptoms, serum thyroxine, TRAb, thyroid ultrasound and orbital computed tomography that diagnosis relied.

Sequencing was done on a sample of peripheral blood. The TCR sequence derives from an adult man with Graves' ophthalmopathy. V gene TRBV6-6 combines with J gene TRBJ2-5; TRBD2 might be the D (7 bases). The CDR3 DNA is TGTGCCAGCAGTTACACAGGGTCGGGGGGCTCTGAGACCCAGTACTTC. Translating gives CASSYTGSGGSETQYF.